This T cell receptor (beta chain) is from a study of beta chain features in type 1 diabetes. Study-wide points: Type 1 diabetes patients had TCRB CDR3s that were shorter (moderately but significantly so) in all four CD4+ subsets.

As every portion of the isolated RNA was reverse transcribed, the sequencing read expressed TCRB transcripts. The data were produced by immunoSEQ multiplex PCR, yet TCRdb's version contains in-frame clones alone and is incomplete. The data show 50,000 to 70,000 clones, roughly 52% seen once. Of note for this clone: Its antigen remains unidentified.

The CDR3 consists of 13 residues. Germline V gene data show CDR1 as MNHEY and CDR2 as SVGAGI. V lost 4 bases, J lost 10 bases, and 6 bases stayed unmatched. Cell sorting via CD45RO/CCR7/CD25/CD127/CD95/CD27 was performed to obtain CD4+ naive, central memory, regulatory and stem cell-like memory cells. This sequence was found in a woman aged 40 to 50 with type 1 diabetes. Input material: Tregs from blood. This chain connects TRBV6-5 to TRBJ2-1; 8 positions match TRBD1. The CDR3 DNA reads as TGTGCCAGCAGTTCGTACAGGGGGAACGAGCAGTTCTTC. This encodes CASSSYRGNEQFF.